The following is a TCR beta chain sequence with its context. Its antigen is still unknown. Time point denoted: 10-day in vitro stimulation with candidate neoantigen peptide 4. This specimen comes from a study of PD-1 blockade in mismatch repair-deficient tumors. Sequencing was performed with immunoSEQ multiplex PCR; in TCRdb, only in-frame clones are kept and a portion is missing. The sample yields more than 11,000 clones, less than 90% seen once. This TCR derives from an adult with mismatch repair-deficient cancer. Source: cells cultured in vitro, taken from a patient treated with pembrolizumab.

This CDR3 is CASSEEGGRVNEQFF. The DNA of the CDR3 is TGTGCCAGCAGTGAAGAGGGGGGGCGCGTCAATGAGCAGTTCTTC. The chain links TRBV6-1 to TRBJ2-1; D possibly corresponds to TRBD2 (7 bases). V lost 1 base and J lost 6, with 13 bases in between. Germline CDR1 and CDR2: MNHNS and SASEGT. The CDR3 sequence is 15 residues long.